What follows are 28 T cell receptor beta chains derived from one specimen sequenced in a study of blood T cell repertoires in COVID-19. Sequenced by immunoSEQ multiplex PCR; TCRdb stores in-frame clones only, minus some. The sample includes about 170,000 clones, around 87% of them seen just once. The sample taken for sequencing was peripheral blood. The receptors originated from a man aged 18 to 30 with active or convalescent COVID-19.

This sequence joins TRBV24-1 and TRBJ1-5, with D possibly matching TRBD1 (5 bases). V lost 10 bases and J lost 3, with 12 bases in between. The CDR3 totals 13 residues. The germline gives CDR1 KGHDR, CDR2 SFDVKD. Written as DNA, the CDR3 is TGTGCCACTGGAAGACAGAACAATCAGCCCCAGCATTTT. As protein: CATGRQNNQPQHF.

This clone was found a few times. The V gene is TRBV10-1, the J gene TRBJ2-1; D gene ambiguous. The CDR3 has 15 residues. CDR1 is WNHNN and CDR2 is SYGVQD in the germline V gene (reference sequence). Trimming took off 6 bases at V and 5 bases at J, with 17 bases between the two ends. The CDR3 DNA is TGCGCCAGCAGAGGATCTACAGATACCGACAATGAGCAGTTCTTC. Translating it yields CASRGSTDTDNEQFF.

This rearrangement joins TRBV7-2 to TRBJ2-7, with 9 bases that match TRBD2. The CDR3 length is 14 residues. From germline, CDR1 is SGHTA and CDR2 FQGNSA. V shed 5 bases, J shed 5 bases, and the junction held 7 bases outside the gene matches. CDR3 in amino acids: CASSHGLALNEQYF. The CDR3 DNA is TGTGCCAGCAGCCACGGACTAGCGCTCAACGAGCAGTACTTC.

The chain uses TRBV19 and TRBJ2-3; possibly TRBD1 for D (6 bases). CDR1 is LNHDA, CDR2 SQIVND, per germline (reference sequence). This CDR3 region has 16 residues. V was cut by 11 bases and J by 2 bases, with 23 bases left in between. DNA for the CDR3: TGTGCCCTTAAACGGACAGCGCCCAATACCACAGATACGCAGTATTTT. Its translation is CALKRTAPNTTDTQYF.

V and J are TRBV7-2 and TRBJ1-5, with unresolved D. There are 14 residues in the CDR3. The germline CDR1 and CDR2 sequences are SGHTA and FQGNSA. V lost 5 bases to trimming and J lost 1 base, with 9 bases between them. CDR3 protein: CASSETSSNQPQHF. The CDR3 DNA is TGTGCCAGCAGCGAGACATCCAGCAATCAGCCCCAGCATTTT.

The V and J genes are TRBV24-1 and TRBJ1-2; D gene uncertain. The germline V gene has CDR1 KGHDR and CDR2 SFDVKD. The CDR3 extends over 14 amino acids. V lost 2 bases and J lost 8, with 14 bases in between. The CDR3 spells CATSDSREIEGYTF. The CDR3 region has the DNA TGTGCCACCAGTGATTCCCGGGAAATCGAGGGCTACACCTTC.

V gene TRBV13 combines with J gene TRBJ2-4, with a weak D call TRBD1 (6 bases). CDR3 length equals 17 residues. The germline V gene encodes CDR1 PRHDT and CDR2 FYEKMQ (reference sequence). V was pared by 3 bases and J by 2 bases, with 17 bases between. The DNA for the CDR3 is TGTGCCAGCAGCTTCCATGTGACAGGCTATTCCAAAAACATTCAGTACTTC. Its protein is CASSFHVTGYSKNIQYF.

The rearrangement uses TRBV4-1 and TRBJ1-2; TRBD1 is a possible D gene (5 bases). Trimming shortened V by 0 bases and J by 0 bases, and 8 bases separated the two germline ends. In germline, CDR1 is MGHRA, CDR2 YSYEKL. This CDR3 is built from 15 residues. The CDR3 coding sequence is TGCGCCAGCAGCCAAGATAGGGGTACTAACTATGGCTACACCTTC. Its protein product is CASSQDRGTNYGYTF.

This clone was picked up one time. V gene TRBV5-1 combines with J gene TRBJ1-1, with D perhaps matching TRBD1 (6 bases). Per germline, CDR1 SGHRS and CDR2 YFSETQ. The V end lost 1 base, the J end lost 7 bases, and 14 bases lay between the germline ends. The CDR3 loop spans 14 amino acids. This chain's CDR3 is CASSLQTGPREAFF. CDR3 bases: TGCGCCAGCAGCTTGCAGACAGGACCTCGTGAAGCTTTCTTT.

The chain carries TRBV30 and TRBJ1-3; TRBD1 might be the D (6 bases). Between the trimmed V and J ends, which lost 3 bases and 2 bases, there was a span of 14 bases. In germline, CDR1 is GTSNPN, CDR2 SVGIG (reference sequence). The CDR3 has 15 amino acids. CDR3 loop: CAWSRTGFAGNTIYF. DNA for the CDR3: TGTGCCTGGAGCCGAACAGGGTTTGCTGGAAACACCATATATTTT.

The rearrangement links TRBV12-3 or TRBV12-4 to TRBJ1-1; D possibly corresponds to TRBD1 (5 bases). This CDR3 contains 11 residues. The V end lost 1 base, the J end lost 8 bases, and 5 bases lay between the germline ends. CDR3 sequence: CASSLGTEAFF. The CDR3 coding sequence is TGTGCCAGCAGTTTAGGGACAGAAGCTTTCTTT.

The chain has TRBV7-9 and TRBJ1-2; perhaps TRBD1 as D (6 bases). The V end lost 5 bases, the J end lost 2 bases, and 15 bases lay between the germline ends. The CDR3 spans 15 residues. Germline lookup yields CDR1 SEHNR and CDR2 FQNEAQ (reference sequence). The CDR3 sequence: CASSPSGVTNYGYTF. CDR3 sequence (DNA): TGTGCCAGCAGCCCATCAGGGGTGACCAACTATGGCTACACCTTC.

This chain links TRBV14 with TRBJ2-5; a weak D match, TRBD1 (6 bases). This CDR3 contains 16 residues. Trimming took off 0 bases at V and 4 bases at J, with 15 bases between the two ends. Germline V CDR1 and CDR2: SGHDN, FVKESK. CDR3 sequence: CASSQDTGWSGETQYF. The CDR3 DNA reads as TGTGCCAGCAGCCAAGACACAGGGTGGTCCGGAGAGACCCAGTACTTC.

The chain links TRBV11-2 to TRBJ2-5; 9 nucleotides agree with TRBD2. V lost 4 bases and J lost 5; bases outside the gene matches: 2. This CDR3 is 13 amino acids long. In germline, CDR1 is SGHAT, CDR2 FQNNGV. CDR3 nucleotides: TGTGCCAGCAGCTACACTAGCGGGGAGACCCAGTACTTC. This encodes CASSYTSGETQYF.

V and J are TRBV24-1 and TRBJ1-2, with 7 bases matching TRBD1. This CDR3 is built from 15 residues. Germline V gene lookup returns CDR1 KGHDR and CDR2 SFDVKD. The V segment lost 3 bases and the J segment 1 base; nucleotides outside the gene matches: 4. For the CDR3, the DNA is TGTGCCACCAGTGATGGGGGGACAGTTAACTATGGCTACACCTTC. Protein: CATSDGGTVNYGYTF.

This chain links TRBV14 with TRBJ2-5; 8 bases fit TRBD2. Germline values: CDR1 SGHDN, CDR2 FVKESK. The V and J ends lost 4 bases and 1 base, in that order; junction bases with no gene match: 5. The CDR3 extends over 15 amino acids. CDR3 coding DNA: TGTGCCAGCAGCCCCACTAGCGGAACCCAAGAGACCCAGTACTTC. Residues: CASSPTSGTQETQYF.

This CDR3 reads CASSKNPVDTEAFF. The DNA of the CDR3 is TGTGCCAGCAGCAAGAATCCGGTGGACACTGAAGCTTTCTTT. V is TRBV21-1 and J is TRBJ1-1. TRBV21-1 is an annotated pseudogene. CDR3 length: 14 amino acids.

The chain employs TRBV12-3 or TRBV12-4 and TRBJ1-2, with 7 bases matching TRBD1. The CDR3 is 13 amino acids. The V segment lost 2 bases and the J segment 5 bases; nucleotides outside the gene matches: 2. The CDR3 sequence is CASSLRTGYGYTF. In nucleotides, the CDR3 is TGTGCCAGCAGTTTAAGGACAGGTTATGGCTACACCTTC.

J is TRBJ1-5 and V is TRBV7-2; maybe TRBD1 (5 bases). V was cut by 5 bases and J by 7 bases, with 15 bases left in between. The CDR3 totals 14 residues. CDR1 and CDR2 from the germline V gene are SGHTA and FQGNSA. The CDR3: CASSPQGSYQPQHF. Here the CDR3 DNA reads TGTGCCAGCAGCCCCCAGGGATCTTACCAGCCCCAGCATTTT. The variable domain in full, with the rest retrieved from reference TRBV7-2 and TRBJ1-5, is GAGVSQSPSNKVTEKGKDVELRCDPISGHTALYWYRQSLGQGLEFLIYFQGNSAPDKSGLPSDRFSAERTGGSVSTLTIQRTQQEDSAVYLCASSPQGSYQPQHFGDGTRLSIL.

The V and J genes are TRBV6-6 and TRBJ1-1; D is ambiguous. V shed 6 bases and J shed 0 bases, with 8 bases lying between them. CDR1 MNHNY and CDR2 SVGAGI come from the germline V gene (reference sequence). The CDR3 has 13 amino acids. The DNA of the CDR3 is TGTGCCAGCAGAATTACAGTGAACACTGAAGCTTTCTTT. Translated: CASRITVNTEAFF.

This chain links TRBV7-9 with TRBJ1-1; 11 bases match TRBD1. V lost 5 bases, J lost 1 base, and 9 bases stayed unmatched. Per the germline V gene, CDR1 is SEHNR and CDR2 is FQNEAQ (reference sequence). This CDR3 spans 17 amino acids. The CDR3 nucleotides are TGTGCCAGCAGCCCTGGACAGGGGGCTTTTGAGAACACTGAAGCTTTCTTT. Its translation: CASSPGQGAFENTEAFF.

This clone was seen once. The chain employs TRBV11-3 and TRBJ1-2; D unclear. The germline V and J ends were trimmed by 5 bases and 5 bases, with 3 bases remaining between them. This CDR3 has 10 amino acids. Germline assignment: CDR1 SGHNT and CDR2 YENEEA. Here the CDR3 DNA reads TGTGCCAGCAGCCATTATGGCTACACCTTC. Amino acid sequence: CASSHYGYTF.

This chain uses TRBV13 with TRBJ1-6; D call uncertain. The germline CDR1 and CDR2 sequences are PRHDT and FYEKMQ (reference sequence). Trimming shortened V by 3 bases and J by 0 bases, and 9 bases separated the two germline ends. The CDR3 has 16 amino acids. CDR3 nucleotide sequence: TGTGCCAGCAGCTTGGCTAGGAGCTCCTATAATTCACCCCTCCACTTT. Translating it yields CASSLARSSYNSPLHF.

This chain connects TRBV5-8 to TRBJ1-2; D is uncertain. Looked up from germline, CDR1 is SGHTS and CDR2 is YDEGEE. The V and J ends lost 4 bases and 1 base respectively, with 8 bases between them. The CDR3 has 13 amino acids. The CDR3 is CASSLDNNYGYTF. The CDR3 nucleotides read TGTGCCAGCAGCCTCGACAATAACTATGGCTACACCTTC.

The chain is built from TRBV9 and TRBJ1-6; 7 bases agree with TRBD1. Trimming at V came to 4 bases and at J to 7 bases, leaving 5 bases not matched to a gene. The CDR3 totals 14 residues. The germline gives CDR1 SGDLS, CDR2 YYNGEE. The CDR3 loop is CASSLTGNNSPLHF. In DNA, the CDR3 is TGTGCCAGCAGCCTGACAGGGAACAATTCACCCCTCCACTTT.

The chain uses TRBV10-2 and TRBJ1-1; D perhaps matches TRBD1 (5 bases). Looked up from germline, CDR1 is WSHSY and CDR2 is SAAADI. The CDR3 totals 14 residues. V was pared by 4 bases and J by 6 bases, with 15 bases between. As DNA, the CDR3 is TGCGCCAGCAGTGTTGTTTGGGGGGACTCTGAAGCTTTCTTT. This codes for CASSVVWGDSEAFF.

The chain uses TRBV2 and TRBJ1-4; 9 bases map to TRBD1. The V and J ends lost 4 bases and 7 bases, in that order; junction bases with no gene match: 4. Germline CDR1 reads SNHLY; CDR2 reads FYNNEI. The CDR3 contains 14 residues. The CDR3 loop is CASSGGTGLEKLFF. The CDR3 nucleotides read TGTGCCAGCAGTGGTGGGACAGGGCTTGAAAAACTGTTTTTT.

This chain connects TRBV5-1 to TRBJ1-6; weak D call: TRBD1 (6 bases). This CDR3 contains 14 residues. Deletions cut 0 bases from V and 10 bases from J, with 11 bases between. CDR1 and CDR2 (germline): SGHRS, YFSETQ. The CDR3: CASSLGATGSPLHF. Here the CDR3 DNA reads TGCGCCAGCAGCTTGGGGGCCACAGGGTCACCCCTCCACTTT.